This T cell receptor beta chain comes out of a study of T cell responses to AZD1222 COVID-19 vaccine. Study observations and caveats: Variant regions that are unmutated are reportedly the target of nearly half of spike-specific TCRs. Sampling captured repertoires only after the peak T cell response. Donor demographics were predominantly white British with a female majority; clonal diversity may be underestimated. Following two doses of AZD1222, Spike-specific TCR breadth and depth rose.

Clones were sequenced by immunoSEQ multiplex PCR, and TCRdb holds only the in-frame ones, with some missing. Counted here are roughly 180,000 clones, 80% to 95% occurring once; the ten biggest clones make up about 1.8%. Points on this clone: What it binds is not known.

Deletions cut 4 bases from V and 7 bases from J, with 13 bases between. CDR1 is LNHDA, CDR2 SQIVND, per germline (reference sequence). The CDR3 loop spans 14 amino acids. The source was peripheral blood, collected 28 days after the second AZD1222 dose. The TCR originated in an adult who received the AZD1222 COVID-19 vaccine. The V gene is TRBV19, the J gene TRBJ1-4; no definite D call. CDR3 nucleotides: TGTGCCAGTAGTAAGACCCGGGGAATTGAAAAACTGTTTTTT. This codes for CASSKTRGIEKLFF.